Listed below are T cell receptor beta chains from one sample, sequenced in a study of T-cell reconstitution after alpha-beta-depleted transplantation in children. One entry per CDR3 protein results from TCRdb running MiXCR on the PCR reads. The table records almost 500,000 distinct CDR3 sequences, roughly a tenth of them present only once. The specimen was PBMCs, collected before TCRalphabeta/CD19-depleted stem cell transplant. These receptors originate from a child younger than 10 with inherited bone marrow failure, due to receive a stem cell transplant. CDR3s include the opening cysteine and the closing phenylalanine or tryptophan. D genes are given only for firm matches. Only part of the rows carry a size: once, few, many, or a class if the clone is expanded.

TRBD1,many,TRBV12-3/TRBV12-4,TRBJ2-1,TGTGCCAGCATCCAGTGGGACAGGGGGCGGGATGAGCAGTTCTTC,CASIQWDRGRDEQFF
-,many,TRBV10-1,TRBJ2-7,TGCGCCAGCAGTGACCTCAGGGAGCAGTACTTC,CASSDLREQYF
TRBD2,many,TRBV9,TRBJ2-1,TGTGCCAGCAGCGTAAGTCAGACTAGCGGAAACTACAATGAGCAGTTCTTC,CASSVSQTSGNYNEQFF
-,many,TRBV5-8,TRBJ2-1,TGTGCCAGCAGCTCGCTCGGCAGGTACAATGAGCAGTTCTTC,CASSSLGRYNEQFF
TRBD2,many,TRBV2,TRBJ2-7,TGTGCCAGCAGCAGGCTCCGACTAGCAGCCTACGAGCAGTACTTC,CASSRLRLAAYEQYF
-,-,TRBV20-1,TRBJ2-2,TGCAGTGCTAGGAGGTCCAACACCGGGGAGCTGTTTTTT,CSARRSNTGELFF
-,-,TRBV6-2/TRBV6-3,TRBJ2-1,TGTGCCAGCAGCTATGCTAGCGATGAGCAGTTCTTC,CASSYASDEQFF
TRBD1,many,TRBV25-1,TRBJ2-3,TGTGCCAGCAGTGCGGCGGACAGGGCCTTGGATACGCAGTATTTT,CASSAADRALDTQYF
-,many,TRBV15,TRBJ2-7,TGTGCCACCAGCAGAGCACTAGGGATCTACGAGCAGTACTTC,CATSRALGIYEQYF
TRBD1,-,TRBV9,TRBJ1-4,TGTGCCAGCAGCGTCGATAGGGGGCTCGTTCAAGAAAAACTGTTTTTT,CASSVDRGLVQEKLFF
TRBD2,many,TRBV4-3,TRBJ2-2,TGCGCCAGCAGCCAAGATCCTTATCGGGGAGGGGTCGGGGAGCTGTTTTTT,CASSQDPYRGGVGELFF
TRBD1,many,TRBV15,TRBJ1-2,TGTGCCACCGGGGACAGGGGGTCGGGCTATGGCTACACCTTC,CATGDRGSGYGYTF
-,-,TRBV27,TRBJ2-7,TGTGCCAGCAGTCTCGGGGTTTCGGGAGAGCAGTACTTC,CASSLGVSGEQYF
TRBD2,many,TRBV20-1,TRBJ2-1,TGCAGTGCTAGAGATCCCACCCGTGCGGGAGGCAGCTACAATGAGCAGTTCTTC,CSARDPTRAGGSYNEQFF
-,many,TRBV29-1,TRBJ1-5,TGCAGCGTTGAAATCGGGGTCGGCCAGCCCCAGCATTTT,CSVEIGVGQPQHF
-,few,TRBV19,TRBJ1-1,TGTGCCAGTAGTATAGGAGGGGGAAGCACTGAAGCTTTCTTT,CASSIGGGSTEAFF
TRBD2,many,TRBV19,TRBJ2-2,TGTGCCAGTAGCACCGGGACTAGCCTTTCCGGGGAGCTGTTTTTT,CASSTGTSLSGELFF